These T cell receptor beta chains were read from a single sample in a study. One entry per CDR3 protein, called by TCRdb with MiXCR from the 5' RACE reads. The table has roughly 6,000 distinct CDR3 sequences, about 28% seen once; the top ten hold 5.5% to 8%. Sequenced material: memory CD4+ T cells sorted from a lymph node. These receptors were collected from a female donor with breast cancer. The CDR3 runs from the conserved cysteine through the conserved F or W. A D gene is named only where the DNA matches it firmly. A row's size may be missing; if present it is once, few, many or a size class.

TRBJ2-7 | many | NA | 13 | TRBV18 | TGTGCCAGCTCACAAGGCAGTACCTACGAGCAGTACTTC | CASSQGSTYEQYF
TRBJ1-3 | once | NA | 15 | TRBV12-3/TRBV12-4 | TGTGCCAGCAGCTGGACAGCAGGCTCTGGAAACACCATATATTTT | CASSWTAGSGNTIYF
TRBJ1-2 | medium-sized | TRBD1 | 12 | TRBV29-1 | TGCAGCGCTGGGACCGGGACAGGGGGAGGCACCTTC | CSAGTGTGGGTF
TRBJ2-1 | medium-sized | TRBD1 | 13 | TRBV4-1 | TGCGCCAGTAGAGGGACAGGGGGGGATGAGCAGTTCTTC | CASRGTGGDEQFF
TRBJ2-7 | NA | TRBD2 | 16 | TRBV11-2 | TGTGCCAGCAGCTTAGGTTTTAGCGGGAAAAACTACAAGCAGCACTTC | CASSLGFSGKNYKQHF
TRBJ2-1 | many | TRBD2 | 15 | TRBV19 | TGTGCCAGTAGTATAGGCGGGAGGTCCTACAATGAGCAGTTCTTC | CASSIGGRSYNEQFF
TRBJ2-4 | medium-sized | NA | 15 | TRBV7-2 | TGTGCCAGCAGCACCGATTACAGGGTCCGAAACATTCAGTACTTC | CASSTDYRVRNIQYF
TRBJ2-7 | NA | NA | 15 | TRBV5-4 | TGTGCCAGCAGAAGGGACAGCGGGAACGTTTACGAGAAGTACTTC | CASRRDSGNVYEKYF
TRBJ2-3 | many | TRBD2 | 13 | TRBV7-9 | TGTGCCAGCAGCGTCGCGACTAGCGGGAAGGAGTATTTT | CASSVATSGKEYF
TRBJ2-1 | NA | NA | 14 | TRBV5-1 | TGCGCCAGCAGCCAATTCGTGGGGTTCAATGAGCAGTTCTTC | CASSQFVGFNEQFF
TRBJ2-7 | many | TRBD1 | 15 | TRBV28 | TGTGCCAGCAGGACCGGGACAGGGGGAACCTACGAGCAGTACTTC | CASRTGTGGTYEQYF
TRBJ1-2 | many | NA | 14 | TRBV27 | TGTGCCAGCAGTTTATGGGGAGGAGGCTATGGCTACACCTTC | CASSLWGGGYGYTF
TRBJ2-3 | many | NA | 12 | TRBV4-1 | TGCGCCAGCAGCCAAATTCAGGGGACGCAGTATTTT | CASSQIQGTQYF
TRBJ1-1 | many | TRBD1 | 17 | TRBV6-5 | TGTGCCAGCAGTTTTTCCGGGACAGGGGGCCGGAGAACTGAAGCTTTCTTT | CASSFSGTGGRRTEAFF
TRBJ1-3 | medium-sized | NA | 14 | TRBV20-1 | TGCAGTGCTAGGGAGGGAGGATCTGGAAACACCATATATTTT | CSAREGGSGNTIYF
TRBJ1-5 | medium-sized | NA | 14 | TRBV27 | TGTGCCAGCAAGGGGTCGGGACAAAATCAGCCCCAGCATTTT | CASKGSGQNQPQHF
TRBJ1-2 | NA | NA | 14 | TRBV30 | TGTGCCTGGAGCCTGACAGTACCAAACTATGGCTACACCTTC | CAWSLTVPNYGYTF
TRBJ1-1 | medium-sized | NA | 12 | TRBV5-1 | TGCGCCAGCAGCCGGGGGAACACTGAAGCTTTCTTT | CASSRGNTEAFF
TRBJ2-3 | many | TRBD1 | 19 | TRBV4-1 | TGCGCCAGCAGCCAACGACAGGGAATCGTGGTAGGCCACACAGATACGCAGTATTTT | CASSQRQGIVVGHTDTQYF
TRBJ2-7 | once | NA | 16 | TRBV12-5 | TGTGCTAGTGGGGCCCCAGCCGGCGGCATCTACAATGAGCAGTACTTC | CASGAPAGGIYNEQYF
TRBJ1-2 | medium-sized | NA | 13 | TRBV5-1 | TGCGCCAGCAGCTTGGCGGGGGTGGATGGCTACACCTTC | CASSLAGVDGYTF
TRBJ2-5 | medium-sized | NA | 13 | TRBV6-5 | TGTGCCAGCAGGCCGGGACTGCAAGAGACCCAGTACTTC | CASRPGLQETQYF
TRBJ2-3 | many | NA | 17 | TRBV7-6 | TGTGCCAGCAGCTTAGCGGGAGCAACTACTGTCACAGATACGCAGTATTTT | CASSLAGATTVTDTQYF
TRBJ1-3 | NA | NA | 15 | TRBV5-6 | TGTGCCAGCAGCTTGTTAGGACTCCAGGGGAACACCATATATTTT | CASSLLGLQGNTIYF
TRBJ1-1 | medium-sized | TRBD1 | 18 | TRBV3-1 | TGTGCCAGCAGCCACGACCCTCCGGGACAGCTCATGAACACTGAAGCTTTCTTT | CASSHDPPGQLMNTEAFF
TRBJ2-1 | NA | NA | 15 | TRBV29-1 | TGCAGCGTTGAGTTAGGAGCGGTAACCTACAATGAGCAGTTCTTC | CSVELGAVTYNEQFF
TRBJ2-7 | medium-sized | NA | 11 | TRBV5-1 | TGCGCCAGCAGCTCGTCATACGAGCAGTACTTC | CASSSSYEQYF
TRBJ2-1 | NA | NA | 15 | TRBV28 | TGTGCCAGCAGCCCAGGGTGGGGGAAGCCCGATGAGCAGTTCTTC | CASSPGWGKPDEQFF
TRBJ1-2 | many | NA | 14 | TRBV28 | TGTGCCAGCAGTTTATCCCCAGACCCCTATGGCTACACCTTC | CASSLSPDPYGYTF
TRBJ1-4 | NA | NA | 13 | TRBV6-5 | TGTGCCAGCCGGGGGGGTGAAACGGAAAAACTGTTTTTT | CASRGGETEKLFF
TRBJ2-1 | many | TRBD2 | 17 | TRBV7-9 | TGTGCCAGCAGCTCCCCGGGCCTCAGCGGGAGTGTGAATGAGCAGTTCTTC | CASSSPGLSGSVNEQFF
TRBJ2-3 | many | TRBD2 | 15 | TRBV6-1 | TGTGCCAGCAGGTTACTAGCGGGAGCGAAAGATACGCAGTATTTT | CASRLLAGAKDTQYF
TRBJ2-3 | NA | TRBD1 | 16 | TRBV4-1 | TGCGCCAGCAGCCAAGAAGGGGGCAGAAACACAGATACGCAGTATTTT | CASSQEGGRNTDTQYF
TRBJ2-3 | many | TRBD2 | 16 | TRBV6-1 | TGTGCCAGCAGACCACTAGCGGGAGGAGAGGGTGGTACGCAGTATTTT | CASRPLAGGEGGTQYF
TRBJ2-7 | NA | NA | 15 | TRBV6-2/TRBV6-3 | TGTGCCAGCAGGACAGCGACAGGTGGCAGCTACGAGCAGTACTTC | CASRTATGGSYEQYF
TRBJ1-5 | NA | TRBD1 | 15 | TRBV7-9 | TGTGCCAGCAGCTCTTCCGGGACAGACAATCAGCCCCAGCATTTT | CASSSSGTDNQPQHF
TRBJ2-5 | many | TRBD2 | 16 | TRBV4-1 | TGCGCCAGCAGCCAAGTGGGACTAGCGGGTAAAGAGACCCAGTACTTC | CASSQVGLAGKETQYF
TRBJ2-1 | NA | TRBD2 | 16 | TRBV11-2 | TGTGCCAGCAGCTTAGATTTGACTAGCGGGAGGAATGAGCAGTTCTTC | CASSLDLTSGRNEQFF
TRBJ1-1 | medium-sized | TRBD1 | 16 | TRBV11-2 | TGTGCCAGCAGCCAACCAACAGGGGGGGTTGGCACTGAAGCTTTCTTT | CASSQPTGGVGTEAFF
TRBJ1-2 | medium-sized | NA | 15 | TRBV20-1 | TGCAGTGCTAGAGATTTGATGCGGGGGGAAGGCTTTTACACCTTC | CSARDLMRGEGFYTF
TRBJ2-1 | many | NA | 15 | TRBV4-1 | TGCGCCAGCAGCTCAGGAGTTGGGGGCTACAATGAGCAGTTCTTC | CASSSGVGGYNEQFF
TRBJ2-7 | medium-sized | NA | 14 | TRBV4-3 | TGCGCCAGCAGCCAAGATAGACAGAGATGGGAGCAGTACTTC | CASSQDRQRWEQYF
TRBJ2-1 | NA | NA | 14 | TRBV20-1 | TGCAGTGCTAGGACTAGGGGCTCCTACAATGAGCAGTTCTTC | CSARTRGSYNEQFF
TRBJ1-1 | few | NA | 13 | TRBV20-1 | TGCAGTGCCTCAAACAGTCTGAACACTGAAGCTTTCTTT | CSASNSLNTEAFF